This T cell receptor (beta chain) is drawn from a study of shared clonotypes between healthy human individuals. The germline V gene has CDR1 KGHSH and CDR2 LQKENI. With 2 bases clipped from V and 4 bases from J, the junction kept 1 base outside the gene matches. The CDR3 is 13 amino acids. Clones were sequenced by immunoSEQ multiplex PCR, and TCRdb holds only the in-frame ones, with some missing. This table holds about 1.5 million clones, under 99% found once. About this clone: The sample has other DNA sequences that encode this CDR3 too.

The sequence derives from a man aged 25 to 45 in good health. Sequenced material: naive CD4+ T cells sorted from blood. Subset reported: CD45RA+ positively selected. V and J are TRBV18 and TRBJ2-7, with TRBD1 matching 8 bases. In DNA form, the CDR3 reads TGTGCCAGCTCACCAACAGGGGGATACGAGCAGTACTTC. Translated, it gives CASSPTGGYEQYF. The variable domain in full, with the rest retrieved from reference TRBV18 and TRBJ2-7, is NAGVMQNPRHLVRRRGQEARLRCSPMKGHSHVYWYRQLPEEGLKFMVYLQKENIIDESGMPKERFSAEFPKEGPSILRIQQVVRGDSAAYFCASSPTGGYEQYFGPGTRLTVT.